Below, 31 T cell receptor beta chains from the same sample are listed, as sequenced in a study of T cells in Graves' hyperthyroidism and ophthalmopathy. Amplified TCR beta CDR3 regions came from RNA transcripts. HTBI primers were the set used in a first-round RT-PCR of the TCR CDR3. TCRdb re-called the multiplex PCR reads through MiXCR, storing one row per CDR3 protein. The table includes approximately 400,000 distinct CDR3 sequences, about 15% detected once. The source material was blood. These receptor sequences come from a woman aged 60-75 years with Graves' hyperthyroidism.

The gene calls are TRBV27 and TRBJ1-2, with 9 bases that match TRBD1. The ends lost 4 bases at V and 3 bases at J; junction bases unmatched: 3. The germline V gene encodes CDR1 MNHEY and CDR2 SMNVEV (reference sequence). This CDR3 spans 14 amino acids. CDR3 in amino acids: CASSYRGQDYGYTF. The CDR3 DNA follows: TGTGCCAGCAGTTACAGGGGGCAGGACTATGGCTACACCTTC.

The J gene is TRBJ1-3, the V gene TRBV15, with 8 bases fitting TRBD1. Germline loops: CDR1 LNHNV, CDR2 YYDKDF (reference sequence). V lost 5 bases, J lost 2 bases, and 2 bases stayed unmatched. The CDR3 runs 14 residues. CDR3 protein: CATSDRGTGNTIYF. The CDR3 DNA follows: TGTGCCACCAGCGACAGGGGAACTGGAAACACCATATATTTT.

This clonotype was picked up a small number of times. The chain employs TRBV7-3 and TRBJ2-3, with 9 bases fitting TRBD1. CDR3 length: 18 amino acids. Germline assignment: CDR1 SGHTA and CDR2 FQGTGA. J lost 3 bases, V lost 5 bases, and 15 bases had no gene match. This chain's CDR3 is CASSNRGDTGTGTDTQYF. The CDR3 DNA follows: TGTGCCAGCAGCAATCGTGGAGATACCGGGACAGGGACAGATACGCAGTATTTT.

The CDR3 DNA follows: TGTGCCAGCAGTTATTTAGGCGGGAGGGCCGATTCAGTGCAGTACTTC. Amino acid sequence: CASSYLGGRADSVQYF. V usage is TRBV6-1 and J usage is TRBJ2-7; 9 bases map to TRBD2. J was trimmed by 9 bases and V by 5 bases; bases with no gene match: 17. In germline, CDR1 is MNHNS, CDR2 SASEGT. The CDR3 is 16 amino acids.

This clonotype was seen ten or more times. The CDR3 bases are TGTGCCAGCTCACCTTCCACCGGACAGGGGATATACAATGAGCAGTTCTTC. It translates to CASSPSTGQGIYNEQFF. The chain has TRBV18 and TRBJ2-1; 9 positions agree with TRBD1. With V trimmed by 3 bases and J by 4 bases, 10 bases remained unmatched. CDR3 length: 17 amino acids. Germline loops: CDR1 KGHSH, CDR2 LQKENI.

This clonotype has ten or more counts. The V call is TRBV20-1, the J call TRBJ1-5; D might be TRBD1 (6 bases). Germline CDR1 reads DFQATT; CDR2 reads SNEGSKA (reference sequence). The CDR3 is 16 amino acids. Trimming cost V 4 bases and J 0 bases, with 16 bases left between them. CDR3 in amino acids: CSATSDSAYSNQPQHF. CDR3 nucleotide sequence: TGCAGTGCTACCTCGGACAGCGCCTATAGCAATCAGCCCCAGCATTTT.

This rearrangement joins TRBV29-1 to TRBJ1-2; 10 bases map to TRBD1. The length of the CDR3 is 13 residues. V lost 6 bases, J lost 5 bases, and 6 bases stayed unmatched. CDR1 and CDR2 (germline): SQVTM, ANQGSEA. This chain's CDR3 is CSVRGGQGYGYTF. The CDR3 DNA sequence: TGCAGCGTCCGAGGGGGACAGGGGTATGGCTACACCTTC.

This clonotype was seen repeatedly, ten times or more. The J gene is TRBJ2-7, the V gene TRBV29-1; D is perhaps TRBD1 or TRBD2 (5 bases each). CDR3 length equals 13 residues. With 5 bases removed from V and 0 bases from J, the gap between germline ends came to 11 bases. Germline CDR1 SQVTM, CDR2 ANQGSEA. The CDR3 DNA follows: TGCAGCGTTCGGGACGACCGCTCCTACGAGCAGTACTTC. It specifies CSVRDDRSYEQYF.

This sequence joins TRBV5-4 and TRBJ2-3; tentatively, D is TRBD2 (6 bases). The CDR3 has 14 amino acids. CDR1 and CDR2 (germline): SGHNT, YYREEE (reference sequence). Trimming left V 3 bases short and J 1 base short, with 9 bases between. The CDR3 sequence is CASSWDFGTDTQYF. In nucleotides, the CDR3 is TGTGCCAGCAGCTGGGACTTTGGCACAGATACGCAGTATTTT.

This clonotype was seen repeatedly, ten times or more. The chain employs TRBV7-8 and TRBJ2-1; tentative D call: TRBD2 (6 bases). Trimming pared 5 bases from V and 4 bases from J, leaving 27 bases between. CDR3 length: 19 amino acids. Germline CDR1 and CDR2: SGHVS and FQNEAQ. The CDR3 protein is CASSPRLTSTTPRYNEQFF. The CDR3 DNA reads TGTGCCAGCAGCCCGCGTCTCACTAGCACCACACCCCGGTACAATGAGCAGTTCTTC.

This clonotype appeared many times. This chain joins TRBV7-2 and TRBJ1-1, with 7 nucleotides matching TRBD1. Germline CDR1 SGHTA, CDR2 FQGNSA. With V trimmed by 3 bases and J by 6 bases, 1 base remained unmatched. The CDR3 has 12 residues. CDR3 sequence (DNA): TGTGCCAGCAGCTTCGGGACAGCTGAAGCTTTCTTT. Protein sequence: CASSFGTAEAFF.

This clonotype was recorded at least ten times. V usage is TRBV24-1 and J usage is TRBJ2-7, with D uncertain. CDR1 and CDR2 from the germline V gene are KGHDR and SFDVKD. Trimming shortened V by 6 bases and J by 4 bases, and 9 bases separated the two germline ends. This CDR3 is 12 amino acids long. The CDR3 loop is CATSPARYEQYF. CDR3 in DNA: TGTGCCACCAGTCCAGCCCGTTACGAGCAGTACTTC.

There are many counts of this clonotype. The chain couples TRBV28 to TRBJ2-3; the match to TRBD1 covers 9 bases. CDR3 length: 18 residues. The germline V gene has CDR1 MDHEN and CDR2 SYDVKM. Germline trimming cut 10 bases from V and 1 base from J; bases unmatched to any gene: 18. The DNA of the CDR3 is TGTGCCACTTCGACATGGGGACAGGGTGTTTCCCGCACAGATACGCAGTATTTT. It specifies CATSTWGQGVSRTDTQYF.

This clonotype appeared many times. The chain is built from TRBV6-1 and TRBJ2-7; TRBD2 matches 10 bases. Trimming removed 0 bases from V and 7 bases from J; junction bases left unmatched: 6. This CDR3 comprises 15 residues. CDR1 is MNHNS, CDR2 SASEGT, per germline. The CDR3 reads CASSEAAAGGREQYF. CDR3 DNA: TGTGCCAGCAGTGAAGCCGCAGCGGGAGGGAGGGAGCAGTACTTC.

The DNA for the CDR3 is TGCAGCGTGATCACAGCCTACGAGCAGTACTTC. As protein: CSVITAYEQYF. V gene TRBV29-1 combines with J gene TRBJ2-7; D is undetermined. CDR1 and CDR2 (germline): SQVTM, ANQGSEA. This CDR3 spans 11 amino acids. V shed 6 bases and J shed 2 bases, with 8 bases lying between them.

This clonotype came up a few times. The chain links TRBV5-1 to TRBJ2-7; possibly TRBD1 or TRBD2 for D (7 bases each). This CDR3 region has 16 residues. Germline CDR1 reads SGHRS; CDR2 reads YFSETQ. V was cut by 3 bases and J by 5 bases, with 21 bases left in between. The CDR3 region has the DNA TGCGCCAGCAGCTCCAGAGGGGGCGGGAGAGGAAACGAGCAGTACTTC. Translating it yields CASSSRGGGRGNEQYF. Full variable domain (missing parts from reference TRBV5-1 and TRBJ2-7): KAGVTQTPRYLIKTRGQQVTLSCSPISGHRSVSWYQQTPGQGLQFLFEYFSETQRNKGNFPGRFSGRQFSNSRSEMNVSTLELGDSALYLCASSSRGGGRGNEQYFGPGTRLTVT.

The table lists this clonotype with many counts. The chain couples TRBV30 to TRBJ1-6; D gene uncertain. Germline V gene data show CDR1 as GTSNPN and CDR2 as SVGIG (reference sequence). The V end was cut by 1 base, the J end by 6 bases, with 7 bases between. The CDR3 totals 13 residues. The CDR3 DNA reads TGTGCCTGGAGTGCCGGATTTAATTCACCCCTCCACTTT. This translates into CAWSAGFNSPLHF.

This clonotype rates as medium-sized. This chain connects TRBV11-2 to TRBJ2-5; D might be TRBD2 (5 bases). CDR1 SGHAT and CDR2 FQNNGV come from the germline V gene. CDR3 length equals 14 residues. The V end was cut by 1 base, the J end by 5 bases, with 11 bases between. The CDR3: CASSLGPGTETQYF. The DNA for the CDR3 is TGTGCCAGCAGCTTAGGTCCGGGAACGGAGACCCAGTACTTC.

Ten or more counts support this clonotype. The V and J genes are TRBV19 and TRBJ1-1, with D uncertain. Trimming removed 3 bases from V and 3 bases from J, with 8 bases in between. The CDR3 has 13 residues. CDR1 is LNHDA and CDR2 is SQIVND in the germline V gene (reference sequence). Here the CDR3 DNA reads TGTGCCAGTAGTATGGCTGGGGACACTGAAGCTTTCTTT. Translating gives CASSMAGDTEAFF.

At least ten counts were recorded for this clonotype. This rearrangement joins TRBV2 to TRBJ2-1; D is unclear. The CDR3 totals 13 residues. Per germline, CDR1 SNHLY and CDR2 FYNNEI. V lost 0 bases and J 9 bases, leaving 9 bases between the germline ends. CDR3 DNA: TGTGCCAGCAGTGAAGCAGGACCTGGTGAGCAGTTCTTC. Translation: CASSEAGPGEQFF.

J is TRBJ1-6 and V is TRBV19; no clear D gene. Trimming removed 1 base from V and 0 bases from J, with 10 bases in between. The CDR3 length is 17 residues. The germline V gene encodes CDR1 LNHDA and CDR2 SQIVND (reference sequence). Here the CDR3 reads CASSIGPSSSYNSPLHF. The CDR3 bases are TGTGCCAGTAGTATAGGGCCTTCCAGCTCCTATAATTCACCCCTCCACTTT.

This clonotype was recorded a few times. The CDR3 loop reads CASSLLRETGELFF. The CDR3 DNA is TGTGCCAGCAGCTTACTGCGGGAGACCGGGGAGCTGTTTTTT. V is TRBV7-2 and J is TRBJ2-2, with 7 bases fitting TRBD2. V trimming: 2 bases; J trimming: 5 bases; junction bases outside the gene matches: 2. Germline-derived CDR1 and CDR2 are SGHTA and FQGNSA. This CDR3 contains 14 residues.

This clonotype has ten or more counts. The CDR3 loop reads CASSLVLGNTEAFF. The CDR3 region has the DNA TGTGCCAGCAGCTTAGTTTTGGGGAACACTGAAGCTTTCTTT. This chain uses TRBV7-9 with TRBJ1-1; D is ambiguous. CDR3 length: 14 residues. CDR1 and CDR2 (germline): SEHNR, FQNEAQ (reference sequence). Trimming stripped 1 base from V and 1 base from J, with 7 bases between.

This clonotype was recorded at least ten times. The chain recombines TRBV11-3 with TRBJ2-3; 10 nucleotides agree with TRBD1. Germline loops: CDR1 SGHNT, CDR2 YENEEA. The CDR3 loop spans 16 amino acids. The ends lost 4 bases at V and 2 bases at J; junction bases unmatched: 6. CDR3 nucleotides: TGTGCCAGCAGCTCAGGGGGACAGGGGCTCACAGATACGCAGTATTTT. It translates to CASSSGGQGLTDTQYF.

This clonotype has a count of ten or more. The chain combines TRBV9 with TRBJ1-2; D is possibly TRBD1 (5 bases). Trimming removed 4 bases from V and 3 bases from J, with 16 bases in between. Germline CDR1 is SGDLS and CDR2 is YYNGEE. The CDR3 totals 15 residues. The CDR3 spells CASSPRAGRDYGYTF. CDR3 DNA sequence: TGTGCCAGCAGCCCAAGAGCAGGGCGGGACTATGGCTACACCTTC.

This clonotype was seen at least ten times. In DNA form, the CDR3 reads TGTGCCAGCTCACCACCAGGACTAGCGGGAGAGCAGTTCTTC. It codes for CASSPPGLAGEQFF. The chain combines TRBV18 with TRBJ2-1, with TRBD2 matching 12 bases. Trimming at V came to 0 bases and at J to 10 bases, leaving 1 base not matched to a gene. The CDR3 extends over 14 amino acids. Germline CDR1 and CDR2: KGHSH and LQKENI.

In its sample, this clonotype was seen many times. This chain joins TRBV7-3 and TRBJ1-1; D is perhaps TRBD1 (5 bases). Germline CDR1 and CDR2: SGHTA and FQGTGA. V was pared by 3 bases and J by 5 bases, with 10 bases between. The CDR3 contains 13 residues. CDR3 residues: CASSLGVETEAFF. The CDR3 nucleotides read TGTGCCAGCAGCTTGGGGGTTGAAACTGAAGCTTTCTTT.

There are many counts of this clonotype. Here the CDR3 reads CASSPTSGSDTQYF. Written as DNA, the CDR3 is TGTGCCAGCAGCCCGACTAGCGGCTCAGATACGCAGTATTTT. The chain recombines TRBV7-9 with TRBJ2-3; 9 positions agree with TRBD2. CDR1 is SEHNR, CDR2 FQNEAQ, per germline (reference sequence). The V segment lost 5 bases and the J segment 4 bases; nucleotides outside the gene matches: 4. This CDR3 has 14 residues.

This clonotype was seen only a few times. This chain uses TRBV20-1 with TRBJ2-2; 15 bases are shared with TRBD2. This CDR3 contains 16 residues. The germline gives CDR1 DFQATT, CDR2 SNEGSKA (reference sequence). The junction had 1 base not matched to a gene; V was cut back by 3 bases and J by 2 bases. CDR3 residues: CSARGLAGGNTGELFF. Written as DNA, the CDR3 is TGCAGTGCTAGGGGACTAGCGGGAGGTAACACCGGGGAGCTGTTTTTT.

This clonotype was counted many times. The chain employs TRBV15 and TRBJ2-1, with 7 bases matching TRBD1. After removal of 1 base from V and 3 bases from J, the junction contained 9 bases not matched to a gene. The CDR3 length is 17 residues. Germline lookup yields CDR1 LNHNV and CDR2 YYDKDF (reference sequence). CDR3 nucleotides: TGTGCCACCAGCAGAGCTAGGGGGCAGGTAGGCTACAATGAGCAGTTCTTC. It encodes CATSRARGQVGYNEQFF. The full variable domain, rest sourced from reference TRBV15 and TRBJ2-1, is DAMVIQNPRYQVTQFGKPVTLSCSQTLNHNVMYWYQQKSSQAPKLLFHYYDKDFNNEADTPDNFQSRRPNTSFCFLDIRSPGLGDTAMYLCATSRARGQVGYNEQFFGPGTRLTVL.

The chain combines TRBV29-1 with TRBJ2-1; TRBD2 matches at 14 bases. The CDR3 has 15 amino acids. Trimming took 7 bases from V and 4 from J; bases not matched to a gene: 6. Germline V gene sequence: CDR1 SQVTM, CDR2 ANQGSEA. The DNA of the CDR3 is TGCAGCGGCGGACTAGCGGGAGGTCTTTACAATGAGCAGTTCTTC. It specifies CSGGLAGGLYNEQFF.